The text below deals with one TCR beta chain. What it binds is not known. Clones were sequenced by immunoSEQ multiplex PCR, and TCRdb holds only the in-frame ones, with some missing. Of 84,000 or so clones in the sample, approximately 82% were seen once. This sample is drawn from a study of graft-versus-host responses after intestinal transplantation. The source material was unstimulated CD4+ T cells sorted from spleen or lymph node cells, sampled before intestinal transplant. This TCR derives from a human donor who received an intestinal transplant.

The DNA for the CDR3 is TGTGCCAGCAGTTACGAAGAGCGACCGACCGGGGAGCTGTTTTTT. Translating gives CASSYEERPTGELFF. The chain has TRBV6-5 and TRBJ2-2; no reliable D call. Germline V lookup: CDR1 MNHEY, CDR2 SVGAGI. The CDR3 covers 15 residues. Between the trimmed V and J ends, which lost 2 bases and 5 bases, there was a span of 12 bases.